These 17 T cell receptor beta chains share one sample of origin, sequenced in a study of blood T cell repertoires in COVID-19. Sequenced by immunoSEQ multiplex PCR; TCRdb stores in-frame clones only, minus some. The data show 410,000 or so clones, 70% to 90% seen once. The specimen was peripheral blood. These receptors were obtained from a woman aged 40-49 years with COVID-19, enrolled during active disease.

This chain joins TRBV18 and TRBJ2-3; D may be TRBD1 (5 bases). Germline assignment: CDR1 KGHSH and CDR2 LQKENI. V shed 6 bases and J shed 2 bases, with 9 bases lying between them. CDR3 size: 13 residues. Here the CDR3 DNA reads TGTGCCAGCTCCCCAGGGCTCACAGATACGCAGTATTTT. It yields the protein CASSPGLTDTQYF.

V is TRBV10-2 and J is TRBJ2-7, with TRBD2 matching 9 bases. The CDR3 has 12 amino acids. V lost 6 bases, J lost 6 bases, and 3 bases stayed unmatched. The germline CDR1 and CDR2 sequences are WSHSY and SAAADI. The CDR3 protein is CASRLAGFEQYF. The CDR3 nucleotides are TGCGCCAGCAGACTAGCGGGCTTCGAGCAGTACTTC.

This clone appeared once. V is TRBV19 and J is TRBJ2-1; 8 bases line up with TRBD1. The CDR3 has 15 amino acids. The V and J ends lost 6 bases and 2 bases, in that order; junction bases with no gene match: 6. Germline CDR1 is LNHDA and CDR2 is SQIVND (reference sequence). The CDR3 loop reads CASSSLTGAYNEQFF. DNA of the CDR3: TGTGCCAGTAGCTCTTTGACAGGGGCCTACAATGAGCAGTTCTTC.

Here the CDR3 reads CASSQDRGKRNEKLFF. CDR3 sequence (DNA): TGCGCCAGCAGCCAAGATCGCGGGAAAAGGAACGAAAAACTGTTTTTT. The chain joins TRBV4-3 to TRBJ1-4; D not resolved. The CDR3 sequence is 16 residues long. Trimming removed 0 bases from V and 8 bases from J, with 16 bases in between. Germline CDR1 is LGHNA and CDR2 is YSLEER.

The rearrangement uses TRBV9 and TRBJ1-5; D is unresolved. V lost 0 bases and J lost 0, with 10 bases in between. CDR3 length: 16 residues. Looked up from germline, CDR1 is SGDLS and CDR2 is YYNGEE. CDR3 region: CASSVEAGSSNQPQHF. Here the CDR3 DNA reads TGTGCCAGCAGCGTAGAAGCCGGGTCTAGCAATCAGCCCCAGCATTTT. The full variable domain, rest sourced from reference TRBV9 and TRBJ1-5, is DSGVTQTPKHLITATGQRVTLRCSPRSGDLSVYWYQQSLDQGLQFLIQYYNGEERAKGNILERFSAQQFPDLHSELNLSSLELGDSALYFCASSVEAGSSNQPQHFGDGTRLSIL.

The rearrangement uses TRBV3-1 (or the pseudogene TRBV3-2) and TRBJ1-4; D is ambiguous. Germline V CDR1 and CDR2: LGHDT, YNNKEL (reference sequence). Deletions cut 3 bases from V and 4 bases from J, with 9 bases between. This CDR3 spans 14 amino acids. The DNA for the CDR3 is TGTGCCAGCAGCCAGTCGCGGTTTAATGAAAAACTGTTTTTT. It is translated as CASSQSRFNEKLFF.

The rearrangement links TRBV25-1 to TRBJ1-1; the match to TRBD1 covers 7 bases. The CDR3 spans 14 residues. CDR1 and CDR2 (germline): MGHDK, SYGVNS. After removal of 6 bases from V and 2 bases from J, the junction contained 6 bases not matched to a gene. CDR3 coding DNA: TGTGCCAGCAGCGAAGACAGGGACAACACTGAAGCTTTCTTT. This translates into CASSEDRDNTEAFF. Drawing the rest from reference TRBV25-1 and TRBJ1-1, the complete variable domain is EADIYQTPRYLVIGTGKKITLECSQTMGHDKMYWYQQDPGMELHLIHYSYGVNSTEKGDLSSESTVSRIRTEHFPLTLESARPSHTSQYLCASSEDRDNTEAFFGQGTRLTVV.

CDR3 amino acids: CASGGQGAIAFF. The CDR3 region has the DNA TGTGCCAGCGGCGGACAGGGGGCGATTGCTTTCTTT. This sequence joins TRBV6-5 and TRBJ1-1; 11 bases map to TRBD1. Germline assignment: CDR1 MNHEY and CDR2 SVGAGI. This CDR3 is built from 12 residues. Trimming at V came to 8 bases and at J to 11 bases, leaving 7 bases not matched to a gene.

This clone was picked up one time. The gene calls are TRBV9 and TRBJ2-7; D is perhaps TRBD1 (6 bases). This CDR3 region has 14 residues. Per the germline V gene, CDR1 is SGDLS and CDR2 is YYNGEE. The V end was cut by 4 bases, the J end by 5 bases, with 16 bases between. The CDR3, as DNA: TGTGCCAGCAGCCCCCGGGACATGGGTCACGAGCAGTACTTC. It codes for CASSPRDMGHEQYF. Full variable domain (outside the CDR3, taken from reference TRBV9 and TRBJ2-7): DSGVTQTPKHLITATGQRVTLRCSPRSGDLSVYWYQQSLDQGLQFLIQYYNGEERAKGNILERFSAQQFPDLHSELNLSSLELGDSALYFCASSPRDMGHEQYFGPGTRLTVT.

The J gene is TRBJ2-7, the V gene TRBV7-2, with TRBD2 matching over 8 bases. In germline, CDR1 is SGHTA, CDR2 FQGNSA. CDR3 length: 17 residues. Trimming took 4 bases from V and 3 from J; bases not matched to a gene: 14. For the CDR3, the DNA is TGTGCCAGCAGCTCCCCGTTTATTGGGACTAGTCGCTACGAGCAGTACTTC. Its translation is CASSSPFIGTSRYEQYF.

The chain carries TRBV5-1 and TRBJ1-2; 7 bases fit TRBD1. Germline CDR1 SGHRS, CDR2 YFSETQ. This CDR3 has 15 amino acids. J was trimmed by 1 base and V by 0 bases; bases with no gene match: 3. The CDR3 coding sequence is TGCGCCAGCAGCTTGGCGGGGGACAGTAACTATGGCTACACCTTC. This translates into CASSLAGDSNYGYTF. Complete variable domain (other parts from reference TRBV5-1 and TRBJ1-2): KAGVTQTPRYLIKTRGQQVTLSCSPISGHRSVSWYQQTPGQGLQFLFEYFSETQRNKGNFPGRFSGRQFSNSRSEMNVSTLELGDSALYLCASSLAGDSNYGYTFGSGTRLTVV.

J is TRBJ1-2 and V is TRBV10-3; D is possibly TRBD1 (6 bases). CDR1 and CDR2 from the germline V gene are ENHRY and SYGVKD. This CDR3 contains 14 residues. Trimming took 6 bases from V and 7 from J, leaving 18 bases between them. The CDR3 spells CAISLKTGEGGYTF. In DNA, the CDR3 is TGTGCCATCAGCCTAAAGACAGGAGAAGGTGGCTACACCTTC.

The chain recombines TRBV24-1 with TRBJ2-3; TRBD1 aligns across 8 bases. The CDR3 loop spans 17 amino acids. With V trimmed by 5 bases and J by 4 bases, 13 bases remained unmatched. Looked up from germline, CDR1 is KGHDR and CDR2 is SFDVKD. DNA of the CDR3: TGTGCCACCAGTGCTTCGGGCAGGGGGCGCCCCCCAGATACGCAGTATTTT. It is translated as CATSASGRGRPPDTQYF.

V gene TRBV6-6 combines with J gene TRBJ2-7; a possible D gene is TRBD1 (5 bases). Per the germline V gene, CDR1 is MNHNY and CDR2 is SVGAGI (reference sequence). Trimming stripped 6 bases from V and 1 base from J, with 16 bases between. This CDR3 is built from 15 residues. CDR3 sequence (DNA): TGTGCCAGCAGAGAGACAGACGGATGGTCCTACGAGCAGTACTTC. Translating it yields CASRETDGWSYEQYF.

The chain links TRBV5-1 to TRBJ1-2; D uncertain. The germline V gene encodes CDR1 SGHRS and CDR2 YFSETQ. V was clipped by 4 bases and J by 8 bases, with 18 bases between them. CDR3 length: 14 residues. This CDR3 reads CASSPGLGSLGYTF. The CDR3 DNA follows: TGCGCCAGCAGCCCCGGGTTAGGCTCCCTAGGCTACACCTTC.

The chain uses TRBV30 and TRBJ1-1, with a weak D call TRBD1 (6 bases). The V and J ends lost 7 bases and 1 base respectively, with 19 bases between them. This CDR3 spans 15 amino acids. The germline V gene has CDR1 GTSNPN and CDR2 SVGIG (reference sequence). CDR3: CASFRGWVGNTEAFF. CDR3 DNA: TGTGCCTCGTTCAGGGGATGGGTTGGGAACACTGAAGCTTTCTTT.

The rearrangement uses TRBV7-2 and TRBJ1-2, with 7 bases identical to TRBD1. The CDR3 has 16 amino acids. Germline lookup yields CDR1 SGHTA and CDR2 FQGNSA. V shed 5 bases and J 1 base; nucleotides not matched to a gene: 10. The CDR3 loop is CASSPQTGFVNYGYTF. CDR3 nucleotides: TGTGCCAGCAGCCCGCAGACAGGGTTTGTTAACTATGGCTACACCTTC.